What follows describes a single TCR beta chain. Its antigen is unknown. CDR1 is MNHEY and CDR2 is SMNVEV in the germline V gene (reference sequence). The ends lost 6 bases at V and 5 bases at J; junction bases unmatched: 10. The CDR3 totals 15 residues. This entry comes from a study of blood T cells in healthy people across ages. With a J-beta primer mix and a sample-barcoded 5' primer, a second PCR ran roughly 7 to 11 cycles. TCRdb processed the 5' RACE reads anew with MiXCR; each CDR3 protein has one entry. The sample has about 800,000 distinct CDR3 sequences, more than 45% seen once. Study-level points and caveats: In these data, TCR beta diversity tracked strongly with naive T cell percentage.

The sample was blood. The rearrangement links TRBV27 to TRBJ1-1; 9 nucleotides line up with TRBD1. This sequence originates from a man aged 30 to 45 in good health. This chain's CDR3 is CASSPGTGLWTEAFF. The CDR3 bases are TGTGCCAGCAGCCCCGGGACAGGGTTATGGACTGAAGCTTTCTTT.